The 19 T cell receptor beta chains below were found in one sample sequenced in a study of blood T cell repertoires in COVID-19 (dated by TCRdb to the early 2020s). Libraries were constructed by the immunoSEQ multiplex PCR assay. The table was pulled from immuneACCESS by TCRdb, which kept in-frame rearrangements only. Such tables lose some clones; where checked, under half of the loss comes from unresolved V genes, and the rest has no known cause. Within this sample are 450,000 to 500,000 clones, with around 85% of them counted one time only. The top ten clonotypes cover approximately 2.9% of the sample. Sequencing was performed on peripheral blood. The receptors come from a human donor in a cohort sampled during active COVID-19.

The CDR3 region has the DNA TGTGCCAGCAGAAAAGCTAGCGGGTACACCGGGGAGCTGTTTTTT. It specifies CASRKASGYTGELFF. The gene calls are TRBV2 and TRBJ2-2; 8 positions agree with TRBD2. V was pared by 6 bases and J by 3 bases, with 6 bases of the junction left unmatched. The CDR3 covers 15 residues. CDR1 is SNHLY, CDR2 FYNNEI, per germline.

J is TRBJ2-2 and V is TRBV4-2; D is unresolved. V was clipped by 4 bases and J by 0 bases, with 6 bases between them. Germline lookup yields CDR1 LGHNA and CDR2 YNFKEQ. This CDR3 has 14 amino acids. CDR3 loop: CASSLLSNTGELFF. The CDR3 DNA sequence: TGTGCCAGCAGCCTATTATCGAACACCGGGGAGCTGTTTTTT.

The sample holds a few counts of this clone. The chain joins TRBV11-3 to TRBJ2-1, with a tentative D call TRBD2 (5 bases). Trimming left V 11 bases short and J 0 bases short, with 17 bases between. Germline values: CDR1 SGHNT, CDR2 YENEEA. The CDR3 has 15 amino acids. CDR3 sequence: CASSYLGSSYNEQFF. DNA of the CDR3: TGTGCCTCCTCCTATTTAGGGAGCTCCTACAATGAGCAGTTCTTC.

This clone has a handful of counts. This rearrangement joins TRBV2 to TRBJ1-6; the D gene is possibly TRBD1 (6 bases). CDR3 size: 15 residues. CDR1 is SNHLY, CDR2 FYNNEI, per germline. Trimming removed 6 bases at V and 7 bases at J, with 16 bases between. The CDR3 region is CASRRNGQPNSPLHF. CDR3 coding DNA: TGTGCCAGCAGAAGGAACGGACAGCCGAATTCACCCCTCCACTTT.

The chain is built from TRBV7-9 and TRBJ2-2, with D perhaps matching TRBD2 (6 bases). This CDR3 is built from 16 residues. CDR1 is SEHNR and CDR2 is FQNEAQ in the germline V gene (reference sequence). V lost 5 bases and J lost 2, with 15 bases in between. The CDR3 loop is CASSPAGRGNTGELFF. CDR3 DNA sequence: TGTGCCAGCAGCCCGGCCGGGCGGGGTAACACCGGGGAGCTGTTTTTT.

For this clone: This sample also contains other DNA sequences that code for the same CDR3. The chain employs TRBV7-8 and TRBJ2-3; 9 bases agree with TRBD2. V lost 3 bases, J lost 2 bases, and 3 bases stayed unmatched. The CDR3 sequence is 15 residues long. The V gene's germline CDR1 is SGHVS and CDR2 FQNEAQ. The CDR3 DNA sequence: TGTGCCAGCAGCTTGACTAGCGGAACCACAGATACGCAGTATTTT. Its translation: CASSLTSGTTDTQYF.

CDR3 in DNA: TGTGCCTGGGCTTCAGGGGAATATAATTCACCCCTCCACTTT. Translation: CAWASGEYNSPLHF. The gene calls are TRBV30 and TRBJ1-6; TRBD1 might be the D (6 bases). V lost 5 bases to trimming and J lost 4 bases, with 12 bases between them. The CDR3 spans 14 residues. Per the germline V gene, CDR1 is GTSNPN and CDR2 is SVGIG (reference sequence).

To note about this clone: Other DNA sequences in this specimen translate into the identical CDR3. In DNA, the CDR3 is TGTGCCAGCAGCTTATTGGCCGGGAGCTACAATGAGCAGTTCTTC. Its protein is CASSLLAGSYNEQFF. The chain carries TRBV7-9 and TRBJ2-1; D may be TRBD2 (6 bases). CDR1 and CDR2 from the germline V gene are SEHNR and FQNEAQ (reference sequence). Deletions cut 2 bases from V and 3 bases from J, with 11 bases between. This CDR3 region has 15 residues.

This rearrangement joins TRBV7-3 to TRBJ1-1, with a weak D call TRBD1 (6 bases). Trimming removed 1 base at V and 4 bases at J, with 7 bases between. This CDR3 spans 13 amino acids. The germline V gene has CDR1 SGHTA and CDR2 FQGTGA. This CDR3 reads CASSLNRATEAFF. For the CDR3, the DNA is TGTGCCAGCAGCTTAAACAGGGCCACTGAAGCTTTCTTT. Full variable domain (remainder filled in from reference TRBV7-3 and TRBJ1-1): GAGVSQTPSNKVTEKGKYVELRCDPISGHTALYWYRQSLGQGPEFLIYFQGTGAADDSGLPNDRFFAVRPEGSVSTLKIQRTERGDSAVYLCASSLNRATEAFFGQGTRLTVV.

This clone was counted once. The V call is TRBV27, the J call TRBJ1-1; TRBD1 aligns across 9 bases. The germline V gene encodes CDR1 MNHEY and CDR2 SMNVEV (reference sequence). V trimming: 6 bases; J trimming: 3 bases; junction bases outside the gene matches: 5. This CDR3 is built from 14 residues. The CDR3 DNA is TGTGCCAGCAGGGGACAGGGTTTGTACACTGAAGCTTTCTTT. It encodes CASRGQGLYTEAFF.

V gene TRBV27 combines with J gene TRBJ1-1; 9 bases align to TRBD1. Unmatched junction bases numbered 7, after V lost 0 bases and J lost 5 bases. The CDR3 loop spans 16 amino acids. In germline, CDR1 is MNHEY, CDR2 SMNVEV (reference sequence). CDR3 region: CASSLSPGQGKTEAFF. CDR3 DNA: TGTGCCAGCAGTTTATCACCGGGACAGGGAAAAACTGAAGCTTTCTTT.

The rearrangement links TRBV6-2 or TRBV6-3 to TRBJ2-1; D unresolved. This CDR3 is built from 14 residues. V was pared by 6 bases and J by 7 bases, with 16 bases between. Germline V gene lookup returns CDR1 MNHEY and CDR2 SVGEGT. The CDR3 DNA follows: TGTGCCAGCAGCCCCGACACCGTTGTGAATGAGCAGTTCTTC. Its translation: CASSPDTVVNEQFF.

V gene TRBV3-1 (or the pseudogene TRBV3-2) combines with J gene TRBJ1-2, with D possibly being TRBD1 (5 bases). The CDR3 consists of 14 residues. With 0 bases removed from V and 7 bases from J, the gap between germline ends came to 12 bases. Germline lookup yields CDR1 LGHDT and CDR2 YNNKEL (reference sequence). Written as DNA, the CDR3 is TGTGCCAGCAGCCAAGATCTAGGGACTAGTGGCTACACCTTC. It yields the protein CASSQDLGTSGYTF.

The CDR3 protein is CASSPYGGALGEKLFF. The CDR3 region has the DNA TGTGCCAGCAGCCCATACGGGGGGGCCCTGGGGGAAAAACTGTTTTTT. The chain joins TRBV5-6 to TRBJ1-4; possible D gene TRBD1, 6 bases. Germline lookup yields CDR1 SGHDT and CDR2 YYEEEE. The CDR3 runs 16 residues. Trimming took off 4 bases at V and 8 bases at J, with 21 bases between the two ends.

This chain joins TRBV4-2 and TRBJ1-1; tentatively, D is TRBD1 (6 bases). CDR1 LGHNA and CDR2 YNFKEQ come from the germline V gene. The germline V and J ends were trimmed by 0 bases and 5 bases, with 22 bases remaining between them. The CDR3 totals 18 residues. The CDR3 bases are TGTGCCAGCAGCCAAGATGGGGTACAGGGCCGAGGGTGGACTGAAGCTTTCTTT. It encodes CASSQDGVQGRGWTEAFF.

The V call is TRBV11-2, the J call TRBJ2-7, with 8 bases matching TRBD1. Looked up from germline, CDR1 is SGHAT and CDR2 is FQNNGV. This CDR3 comprises 16 residues. The V gene end was trimmed by 5 bases and the J gene end by 0 bases; junction bases not matched to a gene: 9. The CDR3 sequence: CASSRLDRVTSYEQYF. The CDR3, as DNA: TGTGCCAGCAGCCGTTTGGACAGGGTCACCTCCTACGAGCAGTACTTC.

V and J are TRBV18 and TRBJ2-3; perhaps TRBD2 as D (6 bases). Trimming pared 4 bases from V and 0 bases from J, leaving 17 bases between. Germline CDR1 KGHSH, CDR2 LQKENI. This CDR3 comprises 17 residues. In DNA, the CDR3 is TGTGCCAGCTCACACGGCACGGGGAGCGGGAGCACAGATACGCAGTATTTT. Residues: CASSHGTGSGSTDTQYF. Full variable domain (rest looked up from reference TRBV18 and TRBJ2-3): NAGVMQNPRHLVRRRGQEARLRCSPMKGHSHVYWYRQLPEEGLKFMVYLQKENIIDESGMPKERFSAEFPKEGPSILRIQQVVRGDSAAYFCASSHGTGSGSTDTQYFGPGTRLTVL.

The V gene is TRBV5-3, the J gene TRBJ1-5, with TRBD1 identical over 11 bases. TRBV5-3 is classed as an ORF, of uncertain function. This CDR3 region has 19 residues. Losses at the gene ends were 3 bases for V and 2 bases for J; bases not matched to a gene: 13. In DNA form, the CDR3 reads TGTGCCAGAAGCTGTGTCCCGGACAGGGGGCTTTCGGGCAATCAGCCCCAGCATTTT. This encodes CARSCVPDRGLSGNQPQHF.

J is TRBJ1-2 and V is TRBV19, with 9 bases aligning to TRBD1. Germline CDR1 LNHDA, CDR2 SQIVND (reference sequence). The CDR3 is made up of 13 amino acids. V lost 5 bases and J lost 4; bases outside the gene matches: 2. This CDR3 reads CASSRDRVYGYTF. Written as DNA, the CDR3 is TGTGCCAGTAGTCGGGACAGGGTCTATGGCTACACCTTC.